Following are 4 T cell receptor beta chains from one sample sequenced in a study of T cells in Graves' hyperthyroidism and ophthalmopathy. There were TCR beta CDR3 regions amplified from RNA transcripts. When the TCR CDR3 underwent first-round RT-PCR, the HTBI primer set was used. Via MiXCR, TCRdb re-called the multiplex PCR reads, giving one row per CDR3 protein. The sample holds around 450,000 distinct CDR3 sequences, approximately 15% seen once. Specimen: blood. The receptors originated from a woman aged 18-29 years with Graves' hyperthyroidism.

This clonotype was detected many times. The rearrangement links TRBV28 to TRBJ2-1; 9 positions agree with TRBD2. This CDR3 contains 14 residues. From germline, CDR1 is MDHEN and CDR2 SYDVKM. V was pared by 5 bases and J by 9 bases, with 8 bases of the junction left unmatched. This chain's CDR3 is CASSRGGRAGEQFF. CDR3 sequence (DNA): TGTGCCAGCAGTCGTGGCGGGAGGGCCGGTGAGCAGTTCTTC.

This clonotype has ten or more counts. This chain connects TRBV7-9 to TRBJ2-7, with 8 bases identical to TRBD1. The CDR3 loop spans 15 amino acids. Germline V gives CDR1 SEHNR, CDR2 FQNEAQ (reference sequence). J gave up 0 bases and V 4 bases, and 5 bases lay outside the gene matches. In DNA, the CDR3 is TGTGCCAGCAGCTCCGGGACAGGAATCTCCTACGAGCAGTACTTC. It yields the protein CASSSGTGISYEQYF.

This clonotype was seen a few times. The chain uses TRBV7-6 and TRBJ2-7; D is uncertain. Germline loops: CDR1 SGHVS, CDR2 FNYEAQ. Trimming left V 3 bases short and J 3 bases short, with 9 bases between. CDR3 size: 13 residues. CDR3 nucleotide sequence: TGTGCCAGCAGCTTTCGACTGAACTACGAGCAGTACTTC. Encoded protein: CASSFRLNYEQYF.

The sample holds one count of this clonotype. This chain joins TRBV6-2 or TRBV6-3 and TRBJ2-2; tentative D call: TRBD2 (6 bases). In germline, CDR1 is MNHEY, CDR2 SVGEGT. This CDR3 region has 16 residues. V lost 7 bases and J 0 bases, leaving 15 bases between the germline ends. CDR3 sequence: CASIGRDWTNTGELFF. The CDR3 nucleotides read TGTGCCAGCATAGGCCGGGACTGGACGAACACCGGGGAGCTGTTTTTT.